This T cell receptor beta chain was documented in a study of neoadjuvant anti-PD-1 for oral cavity cancer. On the study more broadly: Before surgery, most patients got three to four biweekly 3 mg/kg nivolumab doses. Findings of the study overall: Each response group had just a few patients in TCR analyses.

Most PBMC samples had 450 to 500 ng input DNA in six replicates. Sequencing was performed with immunoSEQ multiplex PCR; in TCRdb, only in-frame clones are kept and a portion is missing. This sample has about 14,000 clones; around 75% occur once, and the top ten carry about 2.7%. This clone appeared a single time. Its specificity is not known. The ends were cut back, 6 bases at V and 1 base at J, with 10 bases in the middle. The CDR3 contains 15 residues. Germline assignment: CDR1 ENHRY and CDR2 SYGVKD. The patients had HPV-negative, locally advanced oral cavity squamous cell carcinoma. The sequencing here drew on PBMCs, taken before nivolumab (anti-PD-1) treatment. This TCR was recovered from a person between 40 and 80 years old with oral cavity squamous cell carcinoma. The chain employs TRBV10-3 and TRBJ2-6; D possibly corresponds to TRBD1 (6 bases). CDR3 amino acids: CAIRTDRSGANVLTF. As DNA, the CDR3 is TGTGCCATCAGAACCGACAGGTCTGGGGCCAACGTCCTGACTTTC.